The T cell receptor beta chain under discussion was sequenced for a study of blood T cell repertoires in COVID-19. Across the study: Donors in the United States, Italy and Spain gave samples during acute or convalescent COVID-19. Nucleic acid was either cDNA or gDNA, and it came from T cells, B-cell-depleted T cells, or PBMCs.

Original data processing: Reference gene primer amplification yielded estimated nucleated cell counts. Repertoires were generated with immunoSEQ multiplex PCR, while TCRdb's copy carries only in-frame clones and drops some. V and J calls and clone size follow that table, whereas D and trimming were derived from the DNA. This table holds about 120,000 clones, 75% to 80% found once. The TCR was taken from a human donor in a cohort sampled during active COVID-19. The specimen sequenced was peripheral blood.

CDR3 bases: TGTGCCAGCAGCTTCGTCGGAGACTACGAGCAGTACTTC. Its protein product is CASSFVGDYEQYF. The chain recombines TRBV11-2 with TRBJ2-7; D is unclear. This CDR3 region has 13 residues. Germline V CDR1 and CDR2: SGHAT, FQNNGV. V was clipped by 3 bases and J by 3 bases, with 9 bases between them.